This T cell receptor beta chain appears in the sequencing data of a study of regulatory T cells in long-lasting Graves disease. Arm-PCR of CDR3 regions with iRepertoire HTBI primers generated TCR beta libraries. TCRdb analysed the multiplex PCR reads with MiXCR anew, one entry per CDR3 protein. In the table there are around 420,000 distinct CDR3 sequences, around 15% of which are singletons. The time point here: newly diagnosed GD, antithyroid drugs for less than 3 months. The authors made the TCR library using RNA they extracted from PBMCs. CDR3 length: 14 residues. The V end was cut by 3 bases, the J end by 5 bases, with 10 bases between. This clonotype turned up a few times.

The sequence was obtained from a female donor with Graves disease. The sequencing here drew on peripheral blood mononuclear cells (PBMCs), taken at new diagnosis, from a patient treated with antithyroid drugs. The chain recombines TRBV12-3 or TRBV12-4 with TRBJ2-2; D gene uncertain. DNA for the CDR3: TGTGCCAGCAGTTTCTTGGCCAGTACCGGGGAGCTGTTTTTT. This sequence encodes CASSFLASTGELFF.